The sequence of this T cell receptor (beta chain) was determined in a study of blood T cells in healthy people across ages. Study-level results: Estimates based on one million T cells were treated as lower bounds. Compared with aged donors, long-lived donors showed fewer expanded clones, suggesting selection. Naive T cell percentage showed a strong correlation with the diversity of TCR beta.

The ends were cut back, 3 bases at V and 4 bases at J, with 9 bases in the middle. The CDR3 consists of 13 residues. CDR1 is SEHNR and CDR2 is FQNEAQ in the germline V gene (reference sequence). A second PCR of 7 to 11 cycles used a sample-barcoded 5' primer and a J-beta primer mix. Each CDR3 protein is one row after TCRdb ran MiXCR on the 5' RACE reads. The sample carries 350,000 to 450,000 distinct CDR3 sequences, about 52% recorded once. Researchers isolated at least 6 million PBMCs per sample. In the case of this clonotype: As yet, its antigen is unknown.

Specimen: blood. The TCR was taken from a man in his fifties or sixties in good health. The chain employs TRBV7-9 and TRBJ1-2; TRBD1 might be the D (6 bases). The DNA of the CDR3 is TGTGCCAGCAGCTTGCAGGGGCGCTATGGCTACACCTTC. It is translated as CASSLQGRYGYTF.